This TCR beta chain was obtained from a study of shared clonotypes between healthy human individuals. Germline CDR1 reads SGHTA; CDR2 reads FQGNSA. Trimming removed 0 bases from V and 2 bases from J, with 7 bases in between. This CDR3 comprises 14 residues. Some clones are missing from TCRdb's copy, which holds only in-frame ones; the method was immunoSEQ multiplex PCR. Seen here are approximately 2,000,000 clones, 80% to 95% observed once, and the top ten hold approximately 0.41%. Material for sequencing was naive CD4+ T cells from PBMCs. Sample subset: CD45RA+ positively selected. The receptor's source is a man aged 18 to 29 in good health. Some clones in this sample may be carry-over from other donors' samples. This chain links TRBV7-2 with TRBJ2-5; no reliable D call. CDR3 region: CASSLAGLQETQYF. CDR3 nucleotides: TGTGCCAGCAGCTTAGCAGGCTTACAAGAGACCCAGTACTTC.